This paragraph reports one T cell receptor (beta chain). The antigen it recognizes is unknown. No much larger clone exists at a distance of one base, and base qualities are not known. This record belongs to a study of OX40 agonist ivuxolimab in advanced cancers. Background for the entire study: The costimulatory receptor OX40 (CD134) was targeted by ivuxolimab, a fully human IgG2 agonistic monoclonal antibody. Intravenous ivuxolimab was administered to patients every 2 weeks at six dose levels: 0.01, 0.1, 0.3, 1.5, 3 and 10 mg/kg. Among the 50 to 55 dose-escalation patients, around 20 had hepatocellular carcinoma, approximately 15 melanoma, 9 renal cell carcinoma and 9 head and neck cancer. A male proportion of roughly 80% and a mean age of approximately 60 years, ranging from 23 to 79, were recorded for the dose-escalation cohort. Prior anti-PD-1, anti-PD-L1 or anti-CTLA-4 therapy was permitted, and about 40% of dose-escalation patients had received checkpoint inhibitors. Partial responses occurred in three dose-escalation patients: two with cutaneous melanoma and one with hepatocellular carcinoma. The point of sequencing TCRbeta in the periphery was to test whether ivuxolimab changed TCR sequence diversity and drove clonal T-cell expansion. The paper describes the monotherapy dose-escalation part (N of about 54 patients) of the phase I trial of ivuxolimab. General findings and caveats noted by the study authors: Low levels of normalized T-cell clonal expansion were also seen in some patients who did not respond. At doses from 0.1 to 3.0 mg/kg, clonal expansion was seen in both CD4+ and CD8+ blood T cells between baseline and week 6. Which antigens the clonally expanded peripheral T cells were specific for was not determined. Partial responders in the 0.1-3.0 mg/kg groups had among the lowest normalized peripheral clonal expansion, especially among CD8+ T cells. After ivuxolimab, expanded clones were on average more numerous among CD8+ T cells than among CD4+ T cells.

Genomic DNA was extracted from sorted cells for sequencing of the TCRbeta CDR3 region. TCRbeta CDR3 regions were sequenced using the immunoSEQ Assay. TCRdb retrieved this table from immuneACCESS and kept in-frame rearrangements only. Not all clones are present; in checked studies, unresolved V genes account for under half, and no reason is known for the remainder. This sample holds under 150,000 clones; roughly nine tenths were observed only once. The biggest ten clones account for around 0.55% of the sample. Sequences SGHTA (CDR1) and FQGNSA (CDR2) are obtained from the germline V gene. Taken from cysteine to phenylalanine, the CDR3 has 15 residues. Of all the DNA, just the CDR3 is kept, 45 bases in frame from base 1. V is shortened by 1 base, J by 4 bases, and the region joining them spans 13 bases. The trial excluded patients who had a history of autoimmune disease or were on systemic immunosuppression. Peripheral blood for TCR sequencing was collected from all dose cohorts at baseline, on cycle 4 day 1, and on cycle 7 day 1. Samples were obtained from an open-label, multicenter, first-in-human phase I dose-escalation trial of ivuxolimab. Adults with locally advanced or metastatic melanoma, renal cell carcinoma, hepatocellular carcinoma or head and neck squamous cell carcinoma were enrolled in the trial. Before TCR sequencing, CD4+ T cells and CD8+ T cells were sorted from peripheral blood as separate populations.

Recombination joined TRBV7-2 with TRBJ2-5; the D gene is possibly TRBD2, with 7 bases matching. The receptor's source is an adult with an advanced solid tumor such as melanoma, head and neck, liver or kidney cancer. The sequencing here drew on CD4+ or CD8+ T cells sorted from blood, taken in a trial of the OX40 agonist ivuxolimab. At the DNA level, the sequence is TGTGCCAGCAGCTTAGAGGGGGGGTTCCGAGAGACCCAGTACTTC. This sequence encodes CASSLEGGFRETQYF.